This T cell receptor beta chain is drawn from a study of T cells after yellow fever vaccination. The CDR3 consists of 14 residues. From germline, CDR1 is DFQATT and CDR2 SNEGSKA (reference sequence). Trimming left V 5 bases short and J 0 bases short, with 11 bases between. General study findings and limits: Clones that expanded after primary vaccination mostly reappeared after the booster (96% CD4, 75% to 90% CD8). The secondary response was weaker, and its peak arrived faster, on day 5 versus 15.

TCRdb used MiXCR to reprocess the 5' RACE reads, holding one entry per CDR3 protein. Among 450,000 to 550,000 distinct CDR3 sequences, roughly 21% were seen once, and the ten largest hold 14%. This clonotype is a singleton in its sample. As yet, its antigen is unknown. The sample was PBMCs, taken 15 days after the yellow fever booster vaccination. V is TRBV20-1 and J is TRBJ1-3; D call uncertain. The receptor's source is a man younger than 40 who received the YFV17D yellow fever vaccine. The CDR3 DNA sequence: TGCAGTGCTCGGACCGCAGCCTCTGGAAACACCATATATTTT. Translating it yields CSARTAASGNTIYF.